This T cell receptor beta chain was documented in a study of CD8 T cells in ankylosing spondylitis. Study results and limitations: Disease-linked clones were reportedly significantly enriched in matched ankylosing spondylitis synovial fluid.

TCRdb passed the 5' RACE reads through MiXCR, listing each CDR3 protein once. This sample has hundreds of thousands of distinct CDR3 sequences; roughly 24% occur once, and the top ten carry about 7%. Regarding this clonotype: Its antigen is not known.

The V end lost 5 bases, the J end lost 5 bases, and 15 bases lay between the germline ends. This CDR3 region has 15 residues. This TCR was recovered from a male donor with ankylosing spondylitis or in good health (not recorded which). The chain links TRBV12-3 or TRBV12-4 to TRBJ2-2, with a tentative D call TRBD2 (6 bases). Material for sequencing was blood, either unsorted or a sorted T cell fraction (not recorded which). Here the CDR3 reads CASSLGGGRTGELFF. CDR3 in DNA: TGTGCCAGCAGTCTCGGGGGTGGGCGTACCGGGGAGCTGTTTTTT.